A selection of T cell receptor beta chains follows, all from one sample in a study of T-cell reconstitution after alpha-beta-depleted transplantation in children. TCRdb used MiXCR to reprocess the PCR reads, holding one entry per CDR3 protein. The sample holds 280,000 or so distinct CDR3 sequences, around 10% seen once. This specimen consisted of peripheral blood, obtained 180 days after TCRalphabeta/CD19-depleted stem cell transplant. The source of these receptors is a male patient aged 2-10 years who had a stem cell transplant for chronic granulomatous disease, so the T cells may come from the graft donor. Each CDR3 is given with its conserved first and last residue. The D gene is left open where the match is weak. The listing skips clone size in some rows; elsewhere it reads once, few, many or a size class.

j_gene: TRBJ2-5; abundance: many; v_gene: TRBV5-1; d_gene: TRBD2; CDR3nt: TGCGCCAGCACCAGCGGGGGAGGACGTCAAGAGACCCAGTACTTC; CDR3aa: CASTSGGGRQETQYF
j_gene: TRBJ2-1; abundance: NA; v_gene: TRBV20-1; d_gene: TRBD2; CDR3nt: TGCGTCGGGGGGGGTGGGCCGGGATCTCTTTACAATGAGCAGTTCTTC; CDR3aa: CVGGGGPGSLYNEQFF
j_gene: TRBJ2-1; abundance: many; v_gene: TRBV11-3; d_gene: TRBD1; CDR3nt: TGTGCCAGCAGCTCCGGACAGGGCCACTCGGATGAGCAGTTCTTC; CDR3aa: CASSSGQGHSDEQFF
j_gene: TRBJ2-5; abundance: many; v_gene: TRBV11-2; d_gene: NA; CDR3nt: TGTGCCAGCAGCCCTGGACAGAGCCATCAAGAGACCCAGTACTTC; CDR3aa: CASSPGQSHQETQYF
j_gene: TRBJ2-5; abundance: few; v_gene: TRBV6-2/TRBV6-3; d_gene: TRBD2; CDR3nt: TGTGCCACCCTGGGACTAGCGGGCCGGACCCAGTACTTC; CDR3aa: CATLGLAGRTQYF
j_gene: TRBJ2-7; abundance: many; v_gene: TRBV20-1; d_gene: TRBD1; CDR3nt: TGCAGTGCTAGGGGGACAGGGATCGAGCAGTACTTC; CDR3aa: CSARGTGIEQYF
j_gene: TRBJ2-7; abundance: many; v_gene: TRBV27; d_gene: TRBD1; CDR3nt: TGTGCCAGCAGTTTATCTTCCGGGACAGGGAGTAATAAGCAGTACTTC; CDR3aa: CASSLSSGTGSNKQYF
j_gene: TRBJ2-1; abundance: many; v_gene: TRBV12-3/TRBV12-4; d_gene: NA; CDR3nt: TGTGCCAGCAGACCAGTCCTAGGGACTGAGCAGTTCTTC; CDR3aa: CASRPVLGTEQFF
j_gene: TRBJ1-4; abundance: many; v_gene: TRBV29-1; d_gene: NA; CDR3nt: TGCAGCGCGGCCAGACAGAGCATGGCCCTCCCTCGGGATAGGGAAAAACTGTTTTTT; CDR3aa: CSAARQSMALPRDREKLFF
j_gene: TRBJ2-7; abundance: many; v_gene: TRBV29-1; d_gene: NA; CDR3nt: TGCAGCGTTCTTGCGCCTTACGAGCAGTACTTC; CDR3aa: CSVLAPYEQYF
j_gene: TRBJ2-3; abundance: many; v_gene: TRBV5-6; d_gene: NA; CDR3nt: TGTGCCAGCAGCTCCTCATACACAGATACGCAGTATTTT; CDR3aa: CASSSSYTDTQYF
j_gene: TRBJ2-1; abundance: many; v_gene: TRBV12-3/TRBV12-4; d_gene: NA; CDR3nt: TGTGCCAGCAGTTTCCTGAATGAGCAGTTCTTC; CDR3aa: CASSFLNEQFF
j_gene: TRBJ1-5; abundance: many; v_gene: TRBV29-1; d_gene: NA; CDR3nt: TGCAGCGTTGGGGGGGATAACAATCAGCCCCAGCATTTT; CDR3aa: CSVGGDNNQPQHF
j_gene: TRBJ2-3; abundance: many; v_gene: TRBV20-1; d_gene: TRBD1; CDR3nt: TGCAGTGCTAGACAACTCCTACGGGACAGGGTGGAAAGCACAGATACGCAGTATTTT; CDR3aa: CSARQLLRDRVESTDTQYF
j_gene: TRBJ2-7; abundance: many; v_gene: TRBV25-1; d_gene: NA; CDR3nt: TGTGCCAGCAGTGGGGGACTCCGATACTACGAGCAGTACTTC; CDR3aa: CASSGGLRYYEQYF
j_gene: TRBJ2-7; abundance: many; v_gene: TRBV12-3/TRBV12-4; d_gene: NA; CDR3nt: TGTGCCAGCAGTTACATCCACGAGCAGTACTTC; CDR3aa: CASSYIHEQYF
j_gene: TRBJ2-1; abundance: many; v_gene: TRBV7-3; d_gene: NA; CDR3nt: TGTGCCAGCAGCTCGGGTCACAATGAGCAGTTCTTC; CDR3aa: CASSSGHNEQFF
j_gene: TRBJ1-1; abundance: many; v_gene: TRBV21-1; d_gene: NA; CDR3nt: TGTGCCAGCAGCGAGGGACAAGAGAACACTGAAGCTTTCTTT; CDR3aa: CASSEGQENTEAFF
j_gene: TRBJ1-5; abundance: many; v_gene: TRBV5-6; d_gene: NA; CDR3nt: TGTGCCAGCAGCTTTACTAAAGGGGGTCAGCCCCAGCATTTT; CDR3aa: CASSFTKGGQPQHF
j_gene: TRBJ2-3; abundance: many; v_gene: TRBV3-1; d_gene: NA; CDR3nt: TGTGCCAGCAGCCAAGATAGACTTAGCACAGATACGCAGTATTTT; CDR3aa: CASSQDRLSTDTQYF
j_gene: TRBJ1-2; abundance: many; v_gene: TRBV20-1; d_gene: TRBD1; CDR3nt: TGCAGTGCTTCCCATCCCCACGGGACAGGGGTAGGCTACACCTTC; CDR3aa: CSASHPHGTGVGYTF
j_gene: TRBJ2-5; abundance: many; v_gene: TRBV20-1; d_gene: TRBD2; CDR3nt: TGCAGTGCTAGAGACTTGGGACTAGCGGGAGAAGAGACCCAGTACTTC; CDR3aa: CSARDLGLAGEETQYF
j_gene: TRBJ1-1; abundance: many; v_gene: TRBV27; d_gene: NA; CDR3nt: TGTGCCAGCAAATTTGCGGGGGAGACTGAAGCTTTCTTT; CDR3aa: CASKFAGETEAFF
j_gene: TRBJ1-2; abundance: many; v_gene: TRBV12-3/TRBV12-4; d_gene: NA; CDR3nt: TGTGCCAGCAGTTTGGCCAGGTCCTATGGCTACACCTTC; CDR3aa: CASSLARSYGYTF
j_gene: TRBJ2-2; abundance: many; v_gene: TRBV12-3/TRBV12-4; d_gene: NA; CDR3nt: TGTGCCAGCAGTTTGTCCAGGGTAACGAGCACCGGGGAGCTGTTTTTT; CDR3aa: CASSLSRVTSTGELFF
j_gene: TRBJ1-5; abundance: many; v_gene: TRBV6-1; d_gene: NA; CDR3nt: TGTGCCAGCAGTCGAGGCCGCGGCAATCAGCCCCAGCATTTT; CDR3aa: CASSRGRGNQPQHF
j_gene: TRBJ2-1; abundance: many; v_gene: TRBV6-1; d_gene: NA; CDR3nt: TGTGCCAGCAGTGTGCGCCGATCCTACAATGAGCAGTTCTTC; CDR3aa: CASSVRRSYNEQFF
j_gene: TRBJ2-5; abundance: NA; v_gene: TRBV3-1; d_gene: TRBD1; CDR3nt: TGTGCCAGCAGCCAGGACAGGGCAGATCTTAGGACCCAGTACTTC; CDR3aa: CASSQDRADLRTQYF
j_gene: TRBJ2-7; abundance: many; v_gene: TRBV18; d_gene: TRBD2; CDR3nt: TGTGCCAGCTCACCGAGCGCTAGCGGGAGGAGGGAGCAGTACTTC; CDR3aa: CASSPSASGRREQYF
j_gene: TRBJ2-5; abundance: many; v_gene: TRBV10-2; d_gene: NA; CDR3nt: TGCGCCAGCTGGTACGGCAAAGAGACCCAGTACTTC; CDR3aa: CASWYGKETQYF
j_gene: TRBJ1-4; abundance: many; v_gene: TRBV5-4; d_gene: NA; CDR3nt: TGTGCCAGCAGCGCTGCTGCAGGGATGGGTGAAAAACTGTTTTTT; CDR3aa: CASSAAAGMGEKLFF
j_gene: TRBJ2-1; abundance: many; v_gene: TRBV4-3; d_gene: NA; CDR3nt: TGCGCCAGCAGCCAAGAAGTGAGCAGGTACCATGAGCAGTTCTTC; CDR3aa: CASSQEVSRYHEQFF
j_gene: TRBJ2-1; abundance: many; v_gene: TRBV4-2; d_gene: NA; CDR3nt: TGTGCCAGCAGCCAAGCGGAGGGGGGGTCCAATGAGCAGTTCTTC; CDR3aa: CASSQAEGGSNEQFF
j_gene: TRBJ2-7; abundance: many; v_gene: TRBV29-1; d_gene: TRBD1; CDR3nt: TGCAGCGCCGGGACAGGGACCTACGAGCAGTACTTC; CDR3aa: CSAGTGTYEQYF
j_gene: TRBJ1-5; abundance: many; v_gene: TRBV20-1; d_gene: NA; CDR3nt: TGCAGTGCTACCAAGGCAGGGCAGCGCTATAGCAATCAGCCCCAGCATTTT; CDR3aa: CSATKAGQRYSNQPQHF
j_gene: TRBJ1-1; abundance: NA; v_gene: TRBV6-5; d_gene: NA; CDR3nt: TGTGCCAGCAGTTACCAGTACACTCAAACTCAGAAAAAGAACACTGAAGCTTTCTTT; CDR3aa: CASSYQYTQTQKKNTEAFF
j_gene: TRBJ1-1; abundance: many; v_gene: TRBV6-5; d_gene: NA; CDR3nt: TGTGCCAGCAGGCAGCCGAACACTGAAGCTTTCTTT; CDR3aa: CASRQPNTEAFF
j_gene: TRBJ2-7; abundance: many; v_gene: TRBV27; d_gene: NA; CDR3nt: TGTGCCAGCAGTTCACCATGGCCCCACGAGCAGTACTTC; CDR3aa: CASSSPWPHEQYF
j_gene: TRBJ2-3; abundance: many; v_gene: TRBV7-9; d_gene: TRBD1; CDR3nt: TGTGCCAGCAGCGCTATCGGGACAGGGTCCGGAGATACGCAGTATTTT; CDR3aa: CASSAIGTGSGDTQYF
j_gene: TRBJ2-7; abundance: few; v_gene: TRBV20-1; d_gene: TRBD2; CDR3nt: TGCAGTGCAAAGCGGGAGCTTCCATTGAGCTACGAGCAGTACTTC; CDR3aa: CSAKRELPLSYEQYF
j_gene: TRBJ1-2; abundance: many; v_gene: TRBV5-1; d_gene: NA; CDR3nt: TGCGCCAGCAGCTTGGGAACAGGGAACTATGGCTACACCTTC; CDR3aa: CASSLGTGNYGYTF
j_gene: TRBJ2-2; abundance: many; v_gene: TRBV5-1; d_gene: NA; CDR3nt: TGCGCCAGCAGCTTGCACCCGGGCGGGCGGATTCTGAACACCGGGGAGCTGTTTTTT; CDR3aa: CASSLHPGGRILNTGELFF
j_gene: TRBJ2-3; abundance: many; v_gene: TRBV6-2/TRBV6-3; d_gene: NA; CDR3nt: TGTGCCAGCAGTGATACGACACTAGGACTAAGAAGAACAGATACGCAGTATTTT; CDR3aa: CASSDTTLGLRRTDTQYF
j_gene: TRBJ1-5; abundance: many; v_gene: TRBV20-1; d_gene: NA; CDR3nt: TGCAGTGCTACCAGGGGCAATCAGCCCCAGCATTTT; CDR3aa: CSATRGNQPQHF
j_gene: TRBJ2-3; abundance: many; v_gene: TRBV20-1; d_gene: NA; CDR3nt: TGCAGTGAAGAGGGGCTCCAGGATACGCAGTATTTT; CDR3aa: CSEEGLQDTQYF
j_gene: TRBJ1-2; abundance: many; v_gene: TRBV20-1; d_gene: NA; CDR3nt: TGCAGTGCTACTAGCTTTCGAGTAGTCAACTATGGCTACACCTTC; CDR3aa: CSATSFRVVNYGYTF
j_gene: TRBJ2-3; abundance: many; v_gene: TRBV9; d_gene: TRBD1; CDR3nt: TGTGCCAGCAGCGTAGCGCAGGGGGCGAGTACGCAGTATTTT; CDR3aa: CASSVAQGASTQYF
j_gene: TRBJ2-1; abundance: many; v_gene: TRBV29-1; d_gene: NA; CDR3nt: TGCAGCGTTGACCCCGGTGAGCAGTTCTTC; CDR3aa: CSVDPGEQFF
j_gene: TRBJ2-6; abundance: NA; v_gene: TRBV20-1; d_gene: NA; CDR3nt: TGCTGTGCTAGTGGGGGGGCCCCGCGCTCTGGGGCCAACGTCCTGACTTTC; CDR3aa: CCASGGAPRSGANVLTF
j_gene: TRBJ2-7; abundance: many; v_gene: TRBV28; d_gene: NA; CDR3nt: TGTGCCAGCAGTTTAACGAACTACGAGCAGTACTTC; CDR3aa: CASSLTNYEQYF
j_gene: TRBJ2-1; abundance: many; v_gene: TRBV6-2/TRBV6-3; d_gene: TRBD1; CDR3nt: TGTGCCAGCAGTTACTGGGACTCAGGACAGGGGGTGTACAATGAGCAGTTCTTC; CDR3aa: CASSYWDSGQGVYNEQFF
j_gene: TRBJ1-5; abundance: many; v_gene: TRBV28; d_gene: TRBD1; CDR3nt: TGTGCCAGCAGTTTAGCGCTTACAGGGGTAGGGCAGCCCCAGCATTTT; CDR3aa: CASSLALTGVGQPQHF
j_gene: TRBJ2-7; abundance: many; v_gene: TRBV29-1; d_gene: NA; CDR3nt: TGCAGCGTTGAAGGAGTAGTGTACTCCGAGCAGTACTTC; CDR3aa: CSVEGVVYSEQYF
j_gene: TRBJ2-1; abundance: NA; v_gene: TRBV7-6; d_gene: TRBD1; CDR3nt: TGTGCCAGCAGCTATCTAGGGACAGGGCTCTACAATGAGCAGTTCTTC; CDR3aa: CASSYLGTGLYNEQFF